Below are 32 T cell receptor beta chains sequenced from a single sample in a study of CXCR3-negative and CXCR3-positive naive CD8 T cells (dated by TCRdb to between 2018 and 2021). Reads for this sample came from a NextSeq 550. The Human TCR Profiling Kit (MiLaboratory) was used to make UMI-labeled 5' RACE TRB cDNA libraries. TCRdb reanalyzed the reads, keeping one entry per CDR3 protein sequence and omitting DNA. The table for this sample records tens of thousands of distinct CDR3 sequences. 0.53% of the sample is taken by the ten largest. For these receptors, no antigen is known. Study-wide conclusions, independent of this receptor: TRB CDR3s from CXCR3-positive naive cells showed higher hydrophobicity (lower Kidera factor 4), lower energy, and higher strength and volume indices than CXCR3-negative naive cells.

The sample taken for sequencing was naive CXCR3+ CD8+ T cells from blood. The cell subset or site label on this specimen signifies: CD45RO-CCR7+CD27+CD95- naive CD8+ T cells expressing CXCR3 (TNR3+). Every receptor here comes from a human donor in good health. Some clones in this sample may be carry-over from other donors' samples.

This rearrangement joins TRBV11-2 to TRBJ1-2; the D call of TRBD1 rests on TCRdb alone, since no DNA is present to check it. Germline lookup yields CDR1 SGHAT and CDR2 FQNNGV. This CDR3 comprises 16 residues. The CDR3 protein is CASSLGGDPINYGYTF.

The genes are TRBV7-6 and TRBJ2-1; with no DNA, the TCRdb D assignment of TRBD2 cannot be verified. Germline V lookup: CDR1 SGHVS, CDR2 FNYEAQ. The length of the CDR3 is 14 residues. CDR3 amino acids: CASSRLAGGNEQFF.

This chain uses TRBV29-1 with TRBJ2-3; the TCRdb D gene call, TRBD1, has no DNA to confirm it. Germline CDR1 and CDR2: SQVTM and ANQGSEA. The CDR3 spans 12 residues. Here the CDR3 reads CSVRDNTDTQYF.

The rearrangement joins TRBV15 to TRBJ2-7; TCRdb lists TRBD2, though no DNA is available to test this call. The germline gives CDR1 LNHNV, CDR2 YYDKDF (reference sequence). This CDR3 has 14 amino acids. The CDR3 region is CATSQTRVSSEQYF.

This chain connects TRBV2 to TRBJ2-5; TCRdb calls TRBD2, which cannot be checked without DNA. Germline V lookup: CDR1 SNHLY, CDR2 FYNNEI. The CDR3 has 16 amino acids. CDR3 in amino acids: CASSETERGARETQYF.

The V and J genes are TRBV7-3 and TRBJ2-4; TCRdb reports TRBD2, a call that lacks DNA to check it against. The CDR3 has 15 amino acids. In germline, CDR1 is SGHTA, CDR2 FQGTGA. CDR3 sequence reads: CASSLGGSSGNIQYF.

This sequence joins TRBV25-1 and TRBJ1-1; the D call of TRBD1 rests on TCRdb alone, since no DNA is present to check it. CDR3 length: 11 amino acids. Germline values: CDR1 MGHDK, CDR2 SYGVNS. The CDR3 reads CATAGYGEAFF. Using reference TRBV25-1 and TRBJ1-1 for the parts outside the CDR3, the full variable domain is EADIYQTPRYLVIGTGKKITLECSQTMGHDKMYWYQQDPGMELHLIHYSYGVNSTEKGDLSSESTVSRIRTEHFPLTLESARPSHTSQYLCATAGYGEAFFGQGTRLTVV.

The CDR3 reads CSVGRGSSYNEQFF. The chain couples TRBV29-1 to TRBJ2-1. Germline assignment: CDR1 SQVTM and CDR2 ANQGSEA. The CDR3 runs to 14 residues.

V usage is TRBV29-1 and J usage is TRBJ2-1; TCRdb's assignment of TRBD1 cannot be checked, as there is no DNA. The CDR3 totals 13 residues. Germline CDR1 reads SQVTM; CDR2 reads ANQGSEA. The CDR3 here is CSVEWGVVDEQFF.

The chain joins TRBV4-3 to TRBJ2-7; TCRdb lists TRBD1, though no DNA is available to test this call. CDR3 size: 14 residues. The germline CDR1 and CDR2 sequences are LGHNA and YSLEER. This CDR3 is CASSQDRAGDEQYF.

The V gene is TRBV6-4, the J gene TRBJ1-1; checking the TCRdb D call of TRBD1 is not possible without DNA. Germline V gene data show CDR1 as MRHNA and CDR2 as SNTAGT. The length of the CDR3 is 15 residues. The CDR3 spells CASSDSVRGATEAFF.

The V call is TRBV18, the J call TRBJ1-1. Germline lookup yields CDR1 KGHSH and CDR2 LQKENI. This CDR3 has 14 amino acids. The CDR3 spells CASSPITVLPEAFF.

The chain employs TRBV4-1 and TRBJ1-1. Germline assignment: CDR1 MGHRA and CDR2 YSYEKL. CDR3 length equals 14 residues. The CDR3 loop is CASTPVGMNTEAFF.

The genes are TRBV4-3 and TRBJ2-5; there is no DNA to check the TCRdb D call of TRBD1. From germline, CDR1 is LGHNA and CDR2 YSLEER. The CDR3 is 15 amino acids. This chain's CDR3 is CASSQDPGRGETQYF.

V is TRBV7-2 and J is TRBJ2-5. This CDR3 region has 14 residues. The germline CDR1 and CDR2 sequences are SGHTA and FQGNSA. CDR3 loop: CASSPSPKGETQYF.

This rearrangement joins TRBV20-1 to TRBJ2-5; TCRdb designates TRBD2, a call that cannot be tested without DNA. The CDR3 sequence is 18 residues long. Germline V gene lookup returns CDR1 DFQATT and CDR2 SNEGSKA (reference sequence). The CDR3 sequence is CSARGLAGETGVQETQYF.

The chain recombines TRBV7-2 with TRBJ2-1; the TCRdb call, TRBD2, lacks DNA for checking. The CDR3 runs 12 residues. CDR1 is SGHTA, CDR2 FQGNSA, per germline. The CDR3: CASSFIAYEQFF.

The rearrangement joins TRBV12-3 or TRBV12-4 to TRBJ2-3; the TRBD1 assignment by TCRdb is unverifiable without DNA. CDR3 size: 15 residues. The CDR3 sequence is CASSFATPDTDTQYF.

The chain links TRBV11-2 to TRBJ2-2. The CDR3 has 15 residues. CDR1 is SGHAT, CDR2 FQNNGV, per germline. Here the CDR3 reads CASSLDLSVTGELFF.

CDR3 protein: CATRLGAGANEQYF. The rearrangement links TRBV4-2 to TRBJ2-7; without DNA, the TCRdb call of TRBD1 cannot be checked. CDR1 LGHNA and CDR2 YNFKEQ come from the germline V gene. The CDR3 contains 14 residues.

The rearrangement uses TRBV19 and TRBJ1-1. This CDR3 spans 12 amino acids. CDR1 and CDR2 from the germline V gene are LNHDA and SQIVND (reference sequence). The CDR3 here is CASSMVNTEAFF.

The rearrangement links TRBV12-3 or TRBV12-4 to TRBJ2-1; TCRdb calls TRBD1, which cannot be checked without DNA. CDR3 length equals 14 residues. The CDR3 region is CASSPLDRYNEQFF.

This CDR3 reads CASSWGPSGLSYGYTF. The chain combines TRBV5-4 with TRBJ1-2. Looked up from germline, CDR1 is SGHNT and CDR2 is YYREEE (reference sequence). This CDR3 contains 16 residues.

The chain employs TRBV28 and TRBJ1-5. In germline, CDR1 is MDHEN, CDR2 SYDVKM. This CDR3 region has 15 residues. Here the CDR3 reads CASSSEGNLDQPQHF.

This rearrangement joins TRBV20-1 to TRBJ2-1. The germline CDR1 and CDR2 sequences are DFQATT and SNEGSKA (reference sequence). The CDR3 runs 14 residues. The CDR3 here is CSARDIQGLSEQFF.

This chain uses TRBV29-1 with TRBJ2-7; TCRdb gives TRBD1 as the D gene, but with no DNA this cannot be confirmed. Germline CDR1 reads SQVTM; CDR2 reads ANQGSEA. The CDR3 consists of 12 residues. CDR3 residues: CSVVTGGYEQYF.

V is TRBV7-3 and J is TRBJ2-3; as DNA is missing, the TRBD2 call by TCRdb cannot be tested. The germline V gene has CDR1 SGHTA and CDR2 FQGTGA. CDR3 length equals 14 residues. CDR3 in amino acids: CASSLGGPTDTQYF.

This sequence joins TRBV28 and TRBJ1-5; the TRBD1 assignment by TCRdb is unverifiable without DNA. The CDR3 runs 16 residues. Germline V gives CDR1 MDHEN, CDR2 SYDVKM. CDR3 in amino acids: CASTQLVGGLNQPQHF.

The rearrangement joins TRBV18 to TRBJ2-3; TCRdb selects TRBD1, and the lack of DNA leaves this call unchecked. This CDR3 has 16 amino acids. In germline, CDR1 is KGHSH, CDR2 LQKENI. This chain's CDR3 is CASSPWRQGRTDTQYF.

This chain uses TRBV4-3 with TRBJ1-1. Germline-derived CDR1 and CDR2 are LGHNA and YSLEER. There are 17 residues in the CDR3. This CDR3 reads CANSQDTLSRMNTEAFF.

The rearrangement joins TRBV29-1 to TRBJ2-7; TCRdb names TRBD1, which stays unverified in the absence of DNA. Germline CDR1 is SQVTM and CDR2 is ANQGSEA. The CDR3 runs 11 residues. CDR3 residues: CSVGQGDEQYF.

CDR3 loop: CAIKRTGLAGPTDTQYF. The rearrangement links TRBV10-3 to TRBJ2-3; TCRdb's assignment of TRBD2 cannot be checked, as there is no DNA. Germline-derived CDR1 and CDR2 are ENHRY and SYGVKD. CDR3 length: 17 residues.